The 32 T cell receptor beta chains reported below all come from one sample, sequenced in a study of T cells after posttransplantation cyclophosphamide. Assay used: immunoSEQ multiplex PCR; TCRdb lists only in-frame clones, some missing. Altogether 40,000 to 55,000 clones were found in the sample, and no singletons occur. Sequencing was carried out using PBMCs. The receptors here all came from a man aged 35 to 55 in good health, CMV-negative, and a related stem cell transplant donor.

There are many counts of this clone. The rearrangement uses TRBV28 and TRBJ1-5, with TRBD1 identical over 7 bases. Germline trimming cut 6 bases from V and 0 bases from J; bases unmatched to any gene: 5. Per germline, CDR1 MDHEN and CDR2 SYDVKM. CDR3 length: 15 amino acids. In DNA form, the CDR3 reads TGTGCCAGCAGGGGGACAGTCTATAGCAATCAGCCCCAGCATTTT. This codes for CASRGTVYSNQPQHF.

This clone was seen many times. This chain joins TRBV19 and TRBJ1-1; the D is unclear. Germline V gene data show CDR1 as LNHDA and CDR2 as SQIVND (reference sequence). The CDR3 consists of 13 residues. V dropped 1 base and J dropped 3 bases, with 6 bases sitting between them. CDR3 nucleotides: TGTGCCAGTAGTATAGGCGGCCACACTGAAGCTTTCTTT. The encoded protein is CASSIGGHTEAFF.

The sample holds many counts of this clone. The chain uses TRBV28 and TRBJ2-7; the match to TRBD1 covers 8 bases. The germline V gene encodes CDR1 MDHEN and CDR2 SYDVKM. CDR3 length: 14 residues. Losses at the gene ends were 5 bases for V and 2 bases for J; bases not matched to a gene: 5. The CDR3 DNA follows: TGTGCCAGCAGTGCCGGGACAGGTGCCTACGAGCAGTACTTC. Encoded protein: CASSAGTGAYEQYF.

This clone was counted at least ten times. The chain joins TRBV4-2 to TRBJ2-3; 7 bases map to TRBD2. CDR3 length: 17 amino acids. V lost 0 bases and J lost 6; bases outside the gene matches: 12. The germline V gene has CDR1 LGHNA and CDR2 YNFKEQ. The CDR3 region is CASSQDLGRGSLDTQYF. The CDR3 DNA follows: TGTGCCAGCAGCCAAGATCTTGGCCGCGGGAGCTTGGATACGCAGTATTTT.

This clone was found many times. The V gene is TRBV6-5, the J gene TRBJ2-3; perhaps TRBD1 as D (5 bases). The CDR3 contains 15 residues. The germline gives CDR1 MNHEY, CDR2 SVGAGI. Trimming took 0 bases from V and 3 from J, leaving 10 bases between them. The CDR3 sequence is CASSYSSGLTDTQYF. CDR3 sequence (DNA): TGTGCCAGCAGTTACTCATCAGGGCTAACAGATACGCAGTATTTT.

This clone was detected many times. The J gene is TRBJ2-7, the V gene TRBV7-9, with D perhaps TRBD2 (5 bases). The germline V gene encodes CDR1 SEHNR and CDR2 FQNEAQ (reference sequence). There are 12 residues in the CDR3. Trimming shortened V by 2 bases and J by 4 bases, and 6 bases separated the two germline ends. The CDR3 DNA reads TGTGCCAGCAGCTTACGGACTTACGAGCAGTACTTC. Encoded protein: CASSLRTYEQYF.

This chain connects TRBV28 to TRBJ2-5; D might be TRBD2 (6 bases). Judging by the DNA end, TRBJ2-7 fits better; the J call may be wrong. The CDR3 sequence is 17 residues long. Germline values: CDR1 MDHEN, CDR2 SYDVKM. CDR3 sequence reads: CASSLARWGGANYEQYF. The CDR3 nucleotides are TGTGCCAGCAGTTTGGCCCGGTGGGGCGGGGCCAACTACGAGCAGTACTTC.

This clone was recorded at least ten times. The rearrangement links TRBV6-1 to TRBJ2-2, with D unresolved. CDR3 length equals 12 residues. The V gene lost 3 bases and the J gene lost 7 bases, with 6 bases spanning the gap. Germline V lookup: CDR1 MNHNS, CDR2 SASEGT. CDR3 region: CASSDAVGELFF. The CDR3 region has the DNA TGTGCCAGCAGTGACGCGGTCGGGGAGCTGTTTTTT.

This clone was observed at least ten times. The V gene is TRBV5-4, the J gene TRBJ2-3; TRBD2 agrees at 7 bases. The CDR3 runs to 13 residues. Per germline, CDR1 SGHNT and CDR2 YYREEE (reference sequence). The junction had 5 bases not matched to a gene; V was cut back by 8 bases and J by 2 bases. The CDR3 DNA sequence: TGTGCCAGTACTAGCGTGGCCACAGATACGCAGTATTTT. It codes for CASTSVATDTQYF.

This clone was detected many times. The V gene is TRBV7-2, the J gene TRBJ2-7; D remains unclear. The CDR3 is 15 residues long. Deletions cut 5 bases from V and 0 bases from J, with 14 bases between. Germline V CDR1 and CDR2: SGHTA, FQGNSA. The CDR3 coding sequence is TGTGCCAGCAGCCCTCTTTGGGCAAACTCCTACGAGCAGTACTTC. Its protein is CASSPLWANSYEQYF.

This clone was detected ten times or more. V gene TRBV5-5 combines with J gene TRBJ2-2, with 10 bases identical to TRBD2. The V and J ends lost 4 bases and 5 bases, in that order; junction bases with no gene match: 8. CDR3 length equals 16 residues. Germline CDR1 is SGHKS and CDR2 is YYEKEE (reference sequence). CDR3 DNA sequence: TGTGCCAGCAGCCCCCCGCTTAGCGGGAGGACCGGGGAGCTGTTTTTT. This encodes CASSPPLSGRTGELFF.

In this sample, this clone turned up many times. V gene TRBV6-1 combines with J gene TRBJ1-2; D unresolved. The V end lost 1 base, the J end lost 8 bases, and 5 bases lay between the germline ends. Germline V gene sequence: CDR1 MNHNS, CDR2 SASEGT. The CDR3 is 11 amino acids. This CDR3 reads CASSEGVGYTF. In DNA form, the CDR3 reads TGTGCCAGCAGTGAAGGAGTAGGCTACACCTTC.

The chain joins TRBV6-5 to TRBJ1-5; weak D call: TRBD1 (6 bases). The CDR3 runs to 14 residues. Germline CDR1 reads MNHEY; CDR2 reads SVGAGI. Between the trimmed V and J ends, which lost 1 base and 7 bases, there was a span of 11 bases. For the CDR3, the DNA is TGTGCCAGCAGTTACTTCGACAGGAGGCAGCCCCAGCATTTT. It specifies CASSYFDRRQPQHF.

This clone was found many times. V is TRBV11-2 and J is TRBJ2-1; TRBD2 aligns across 10 bases. The CDR3 has 13 amino acids. V lost 6 bases, J lost 9 bases, and 5 bases stayed unmatched. The germline V gene has CDR1 SGHAT and CDR2 FQNNGV. As DNA, the CDR3 is TGTGCCAGCAGACCCGGGACTAGCGTTGAGCAGTTCTTC. It codes for CASRPGTSVEQFF.

This clone was seen at least ten times. The V and J genes are TRBV5-1 and TRBJ1-1; 10 bases are shared with TRBD1. CDR1 SGHRS and CDR2 YFSETQ come from the germline V gene. V lost 2 bases to trimming and J lost 3 bases; unmatched junction nucleotides: 7. This CDR3 comprises 16 residues. CDR3 amino acids: CASSFLTGGWDTEAFF. Written as DNA, the CDR3 is TGCGCCAGCAGCTTCCTGACAGGGGGCTGGGACACTGAAGCTTTCTTT.

This clone has at least ten counts. This chain links TRBV4-1 with TRBJ2-1, with 9 bases aligning to TRBD1. In germline, CDR1 is MGHRA, CDR2 YSYEKL. The CDR3 contains 17 residues. Trimming removed 4 bases from V and 7 bases from J; junction bases left unmatched: 14. The CDR3 region has the DNA TGCGCCAGCAGCCTCCCTCCGCCGGGACAGGGTCAAAATGAGCAGTTCTTC. Its translation is CASSLPPPGQGQNEQFF.

This clone was found many times. The CDR3 nucleotides are TGTGCCAGTAGTATTCAGGGGGCGGGCGAGCAGTACTTC. This encodes CASSIQGAGEQYF. V usage is TRBV19 and J usage is TRBJ2-7; 8 nucleotides line up with TRBD1. V dropped 3 bases and J dropped 6; count of bases not matched to a gene: 4. Germline CDR1 and CDR2: LNHDA and SQIVND (reference sequence). The CDR3 spans 13 residues.

The table lists this clone with many counts. This chain uses TRBV27 with TRBJ1-2; D is perhaps TRBD1 (6 bases). The V gene lost 4 bases and the J gene lost 3 bases, with 12 bases spanning the gap. The CDR3 is 14 residues long. CDR1 and CDR2 (germline): MNHEY, SMNVEV (reference sequence). The CDR3 region is CASSSRGGHYGYTF. CDR3 sequence (DNA): TGTGCCAGCAGTTCAAGGGGGGGCCACTATGGCTACACCTTC.

This clone was observed many times. The chain joins TRBV28 to TRBJ2-5; a weak D match, TRBD2 (5 bases). Germline assignment: CDR1 MDHEN and CDR2 SYDVKM. Trimming removed 5 bases from V and 4 bases from J, with 17 bases in between. CDR3 length: 15 amino acids. The CDR3 DNA sequence: TGTGCCAGCAGTCCGGCGGGCCTTAAGGGAGAGACCCAGTACTTC. This codes for CASSPAGLKGETQYF.

This clone came up many times. The V call is TRBV5-1, the J call TRBJ1-2, with 8 positions matching TRBD1. The germline V gene encodes CDR1 SGHRS and CDR2 YFSETQ. This CDR3 is built from 15 residues. Trimming took 4 bases from V and 8 from J; bases not matched to a gene: 13. CDR3 in amino acids: CASSPDRGISEGYTF. The DNA of the CDR3 is TGCGCCAGCAGCCCCGACAGGGGTATTTCAGAGGGCTACACCTTC.

The table lists this clone with many counts. The rearrangement joins TRBV6-1 to TRBJ1-3; D call uncertain. Germline lookup yields CDR1 MNHNS and CDR2 SASEGT. V was cut by 2 bases and J by 0 bases, with 8 bases left in between. The CDR3 sequence is 15 residues long. The CDR3 loop is CASSEIDSSGNTIYF. CDR3 DNA: TGTGCCAGCAGTGAAATTGACTCCTCTGGAAACACCATATATTTT.

In its sample, this clone was seen many times. The chain combines TRBV5-5 with TRBJ2-7; perhaps TRBD2 as D (5 bases). V was pared by 2 bases and J by 3 bases, with 15 bases between. Germline CDR1 and CDR2: SGHKS and YYEKEE (reference sequence). CDR3 length equals 15 residues. For the CDR3, the DNA is TGTGCCAGCAGCTTTGAGGCGTTCGCGGGCTACGAGCAGTACTTC. Protein product: CASSFEAFAGYEQYF.

There are many counts of this clone. V usage is TRBV28 and J usage is TRBJ1-1, with D possibly TRBD1 on 6 matching bases. Germline V lookup: CDR1 MDHEN, CDR2 SYDVKM. CDR3 length equals 15 residues. V lost 5 bases and J 6 bases, leaving 19 bases between the germline ends. The CDR3 nucleotides are TGTGCCAGCAGTGGCCACAGGGACGTAAACTCTGAAGCTTTCTTT. Translation: CASSGHRDVNSEAFF.

This clone was observed many times. The chain carries TRBV7-9 and TRBJ2-1; possibly TRBD2 for D (6 bases). The germline CDR1 and CDR2 sequences are SEHNR and FQNEAQ (reference sequence). The V gene lost 5 bases and the J gene lost 7 bases, with 15 bases spanning the gap. This CDR3 comprises 14 residues. The CDR3 sequence: CASSGGAVGNEQFF. CDR3 nucleotides: TGTGCCAGCAGCGGCGGGGCGGTGGGGAATGAGCAGTTCTTC.

This clone was seen repeatedly, ten times or more. The chain carries TRBV7-9 and TRBJ2-5; 10 bases map to TRBD2. Germline V gene sequence: CDR1 SEHNR, CDR2 FQNEAQ (reference sequence). Trimming at V came to 4 bases and at J to 3 bases, leaving 11 bases not matched to a gene. The CDR3 loop spans 17 amino acids. This chain's CDR3 is CASSSFSGRRFKETQYF. The CDR3 DNA reads as TGTGCCAGCAGCTCTTTTAGCGGGAGGAGGTTTAAAGAGACCCAGTACTTC.

This clone was seen ten or more times. The chain joins TRBV11-3 to TRBJ2-1; TRBD1 matches at 7 bases. V shed 1 base, J shed 8 bases, and the junction held 8 bases outside the gene matches. The CDR3 is made up of 15 amino acids. Germline V CDR1 and CDR2: SGHNT, YENEEA. CDR3: CASSLGRRGRDEQFF. CDR3 coding DNA: TGTGCCAGCAGCTTAGGAAGAAGGGGGCGGGATGAGCAGTTCTTC. The entire variable domain, with the rest obtained from reference TRBV11-3 and TRBJ2-1, is as follows: EAGVVQSPRYKIIEKKQPVAFWCNPISGHNTLYWYLQNLGQGPELLIRYENEEAVDDSQLPKDRFSAERLKGVDSTLKIQPAELGDSAVYLCASSLGRRGRDEQFFGPGTRLTVL.

The table lists this clone with many counts. The chain is built from TRBV18 and TRBJ1-3, with TRBD1 identical over 7 bases. V shed 8 bases and J 1 base; nucleotides not matched to a gene: 5. The CDR3 covers 14 residues. CDR1 and CDR2 (germline): KGHSH, LQKENI. The DNA for the CDR3 is TGTGCCAGCCGGGACAGTTCATCTGGAAACACCATATATTTT. Protein: CASRDSSSGNTIYF.

This clone was observed many times. The V gene is TRBV9, the J gene TRBJ2-7; TRBD1 matches 11 bases. The CDR3 runs 14 residues. Germline CDR1 is SGDLS and CDR2 is YYNGEE. The junction had 4 bases not matched to a gene; V was cut back by 4 bases and J by 4 bases. The DNA for the CDR3 is TGTGCCAGCAGCATAGGACAGGGGGCTTACGAGCAGTACTTC. Its translation is CASSIGQGAYEQYF. The complete variable domain, with remaining parts taken from reference TRBV9 and TRBJ2-7, reads DSGVTQTPKHLITATGQRVTLRCSPRSGDLSVYWYQQSLDQGLQFLIQYYNGEERAKGNILERFSAQQFPDLHSELNLSSLELGDSALYFCASSIGQGAYEQYFGPGTRLTVT.

In this sample, this clone turned up many times. The V and J genes are TRBV13 and TRBJ2-1; 7 bases align to TRBD2. The germline V gene has CDR1 PRHDT and CDR2 FYEKMQ (reference sequence). V shed 4 bases, J shed 5 bases, and the junction held 2 bases outside the gene matches. The CDR3 is made up of 13 amino acids. CDR3 coding DNA: TGTGCCAGCAGCTCTAGCGGCCACAATGAGCAGTTCTTC. This codes for CASSSSGHNEQFF.

This clone was detected ten times or more. The V call is TRBV27, the J call TRBJ2-7, with TRBD1 identical over 8 bases. This CDR3 region has 12 residues. The junction had 4 bases not matched to a gene; V was cut back by 6 bases and J by 6 bases. The germline gives CDR1 MNHEY, CDR2 SMNVEV (reference sequence). The CDR3 bases are TGTGCCAGCAGGGACAGGGTTTTCGAGCAGTACTTC. Its translation: CASRDRVFEQYF.

This clone was seen repeatedly, ten times or more. The gene calls are TRBV9 and TRBJ2-3; TRBD2 agrees at 14 bases. Unmatched junction bases numbered 10, after V lost 4 bases and J lost 3 bases. CDR3 length: 18 amino acids. Germline loops: CDR1 SGDLS, CDR2 YYNGEE. CDR3 sequence: CASSHNPGTSGRTDTQYF. CDR3 nucleotide sequence: TGTGCCAGCAGCCATAATCCCGGGACTAGCGGGAGAACAGATACGCAGTATTTT.

This clone was observed many times. The V and J genes are TRBV10-3 and TRBJ2-1; 7 nucleotides agree with TRBD1. CDR3 length: 16 amino acids. Germline assignment: CDR1 ENHRY and CDR2 SYGVKD. V dropped 4 bases and J dropped 0; count of bases not matched to a gene: 6. CDR3 region: CAISVGRQGSYNEQFF. The CDR3 DNA reads as TGTGCCATCAGTGTGGGGAGACAGGGCTCCTACAATGAGCAGTTCTTC.